These 2 T cell receptor beta chains originate from one sample sequenced in a study of CD8+ T cells in alopecia areata. Reverse transcription of extracted RNA yielded cDNA, which provided the sequencing template. TCRdb's copy holds only in-frame clones and misses some; the assay was immunoSEQ multiplex PCR. The table includes about 200,000 clones, around 50% detected once. The material sequenced was CD8+ T cells sorted from blood. The receptors originated from a human donor in good health.

The V and J genes are TRBV7-9 and TRBJ2-2; D gene uncertain. Germline V gives CDR1 SEHNR, CDR2 FQNEAQ (reference sequence). V was shortened by 4 bases and J by 5 bases, with 5 bases between the two germline ends. The CDR3 contains 12 residues. The CDR3 is CASSSGTGELFF. In DNA form, the CDR3 reads TGTGCCAGCAGCTCGGGTACCGGGGAGCTGTTTTTT.

The J gene is TRBJ2-1, the V gene TRBV5-6; TRBD1 might be the D (5 bases). Per germline, CDR1 SGHDT and CDR2 YYEEEE. The V end was cut by 4 bases, the J end by 9 bases, with 14 bases between. This CDR3 contains 13 residues. Here the CDR3 reads CASSEQDISEQFF. The CDR3, as DNA: TGTGCCAGCAGCGAACAGGACATCAGTGAGCAGTTCTTC.